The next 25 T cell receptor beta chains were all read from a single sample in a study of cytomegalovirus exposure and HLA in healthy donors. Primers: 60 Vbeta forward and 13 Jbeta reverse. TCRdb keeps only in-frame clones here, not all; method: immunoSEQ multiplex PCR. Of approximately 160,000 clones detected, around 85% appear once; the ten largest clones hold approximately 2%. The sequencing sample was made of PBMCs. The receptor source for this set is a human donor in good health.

CDR3 region: CASSPASGTGELFF. CDR3 in DNA: TGTGCCAGTAGCCCAGCCTCGGGGACCGGGGAGCTGTTTTTT. This chain joins TRBV19 and TRBJ2-2; tentatively, D is TRBD2 (5 bases). Germline V gene data show CDR1 as LNHDA and CDR2 as SQIVND (reference sequence). The V end was cut by 6 bases, the J end by 5 bases, with 13 bases between. This CDR3 has 14 amino acids.

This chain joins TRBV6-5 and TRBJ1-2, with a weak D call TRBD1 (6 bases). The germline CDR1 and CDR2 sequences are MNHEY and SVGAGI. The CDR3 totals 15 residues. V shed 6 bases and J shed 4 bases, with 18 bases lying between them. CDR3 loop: CASSPYRVYGYGYTF. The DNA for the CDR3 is TGTGCCAGCAGCCCTTACAGGGTTTACGGCTATGGCTACACCTTC.

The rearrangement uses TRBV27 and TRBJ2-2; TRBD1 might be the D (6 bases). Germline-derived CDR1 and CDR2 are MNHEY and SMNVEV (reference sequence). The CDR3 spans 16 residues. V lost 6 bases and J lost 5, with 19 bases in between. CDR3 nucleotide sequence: TGTGCCAGCAGCAACCACCGGGACATCGGAACCGGGGAGCTGTTTTTT. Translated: CASSNHRDIGTGELFF.

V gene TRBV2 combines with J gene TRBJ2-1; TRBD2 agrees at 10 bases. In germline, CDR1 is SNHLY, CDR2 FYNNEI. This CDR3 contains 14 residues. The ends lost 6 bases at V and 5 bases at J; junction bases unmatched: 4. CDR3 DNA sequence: TGTGCCAGCAGCGCTAGCGGGGGAAACAATGAGCAGTTCTTC. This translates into CASSASGGNNEQFF.

The CDR3 protein is CASSYSGTGDSGPQHF. CDR3 nucleotide sequence: TGTGCCAGCAGCTACTCCGGGACAGGGGATTCAGGGCCCCAGCATTTT. The chain recombines TRBV11-3 with TRBJ1-5, with 10 bases fitting TRBD1. Germline lookup yields CDR1 SGHNT and CDR2 YENEEA. This CDR3 spans 16 amino acids. J was trimmed by 9 bases and V by 4 bases; bases with no gene match: 12.

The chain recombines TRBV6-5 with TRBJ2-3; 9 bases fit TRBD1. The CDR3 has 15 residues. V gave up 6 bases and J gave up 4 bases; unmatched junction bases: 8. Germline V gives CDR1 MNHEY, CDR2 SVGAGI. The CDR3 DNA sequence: TGTGCCAGCAGGGGGGACAGGGCGGACGCAGATACGCAGTATTTT. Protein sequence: CASRGDRADADTQYF.

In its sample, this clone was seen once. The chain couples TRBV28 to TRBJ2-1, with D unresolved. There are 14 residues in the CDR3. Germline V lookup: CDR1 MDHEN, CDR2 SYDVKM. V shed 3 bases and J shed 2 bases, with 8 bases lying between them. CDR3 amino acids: CASSLILTYNEQFF. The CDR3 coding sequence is TGTGCCAGCAGTTTGATACTGACCTACAATGAGCAGTTCTTC.

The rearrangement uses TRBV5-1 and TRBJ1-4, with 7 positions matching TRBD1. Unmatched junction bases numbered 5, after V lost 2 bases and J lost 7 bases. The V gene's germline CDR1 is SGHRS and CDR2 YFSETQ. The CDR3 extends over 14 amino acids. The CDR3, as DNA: TGCGCCAGCAGCTTAAGGGACAGCGGTGAAAAACTGTTTTTT. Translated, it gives CASSLRDSGEKLFF.

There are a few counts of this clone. CDR3 protein: CASSRTGVNADTEAFF. For the CDR3, the DNA is TGCGCCAGCAGCCGGACTGGTGTGAATGCGGACACTGAAGCTTTCTTT. This chain uses TRBV4-1 with TRBJ1-1; no clear D gene. There are 16 residues in the CDR3. The V gene lost 4 bases and the J gene lost 3 bases, with 18 bases spanning the gap. Per germline, CDR1 MGHRA and CDR2 YSYEKL.

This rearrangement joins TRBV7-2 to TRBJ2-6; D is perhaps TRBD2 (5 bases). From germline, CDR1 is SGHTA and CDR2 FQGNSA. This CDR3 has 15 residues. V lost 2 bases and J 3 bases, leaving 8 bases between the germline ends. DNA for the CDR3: TGTGCCAGCAGCTTACTCGGGGTTGGGGCCAACGTCCTGACTTTC. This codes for CASSLLGVGANVLTF.

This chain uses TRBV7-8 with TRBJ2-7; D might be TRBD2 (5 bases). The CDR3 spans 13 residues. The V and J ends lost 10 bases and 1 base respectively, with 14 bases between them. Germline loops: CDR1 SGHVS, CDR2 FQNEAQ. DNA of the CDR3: TGTGCCACTGTACCCGACTATTCCTACGAGCAGTACTTC. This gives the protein CATVPDYSYEQYF.

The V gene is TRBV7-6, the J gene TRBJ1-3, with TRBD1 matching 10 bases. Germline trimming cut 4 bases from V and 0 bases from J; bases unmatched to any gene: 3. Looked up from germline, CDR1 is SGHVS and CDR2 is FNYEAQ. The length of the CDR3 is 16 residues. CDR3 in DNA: TGTGCCAGCAGCTCGGGACAGGGGTACTCTGGAAACACCATATATTTT. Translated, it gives CASSSGQGYSGNTIYF.

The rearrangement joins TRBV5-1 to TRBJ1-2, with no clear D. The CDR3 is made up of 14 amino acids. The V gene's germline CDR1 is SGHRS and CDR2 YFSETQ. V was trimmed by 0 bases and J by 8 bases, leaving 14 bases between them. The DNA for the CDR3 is TGCGCCAGCAGCTTGGCGGGGAGTGGTTACGGCTACACCTTC. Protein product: CASSLAGSGYGYTF.

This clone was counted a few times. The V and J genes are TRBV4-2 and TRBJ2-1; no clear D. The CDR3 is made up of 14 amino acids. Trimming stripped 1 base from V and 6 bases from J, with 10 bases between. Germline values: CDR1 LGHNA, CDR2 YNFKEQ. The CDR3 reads CASSQGGSRNEQFF. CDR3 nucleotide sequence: TGTGCCAGCAGCCAAGGCGGATCACGCAATGAGCAGTTCTTC.

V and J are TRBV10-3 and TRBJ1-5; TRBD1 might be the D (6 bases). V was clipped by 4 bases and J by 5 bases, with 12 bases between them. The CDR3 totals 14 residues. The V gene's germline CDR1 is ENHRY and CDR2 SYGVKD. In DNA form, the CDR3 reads TGTGCCATCAGTGTTCGGGGGGGCCATCAGCCCCAGCATTTT. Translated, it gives CAISVRGGHQPQHF.

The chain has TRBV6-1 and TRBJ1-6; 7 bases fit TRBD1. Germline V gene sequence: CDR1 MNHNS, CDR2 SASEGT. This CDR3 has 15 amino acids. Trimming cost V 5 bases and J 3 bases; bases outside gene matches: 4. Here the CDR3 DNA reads TGTGCCAGCAGTCGGGACAGCCTCTATAATTCACCCCTCCACTTT. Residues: CASSRDSLYNSPLHF.

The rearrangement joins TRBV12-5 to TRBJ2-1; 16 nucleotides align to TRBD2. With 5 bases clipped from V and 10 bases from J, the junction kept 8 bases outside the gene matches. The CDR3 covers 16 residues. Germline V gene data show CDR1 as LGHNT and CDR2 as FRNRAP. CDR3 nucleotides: TGTGCTAGTGGTCCACCGGGACTAGCGGGGGGGCGAGAGCAGTTCTTC. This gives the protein CASGPPGLAGGREQFF.

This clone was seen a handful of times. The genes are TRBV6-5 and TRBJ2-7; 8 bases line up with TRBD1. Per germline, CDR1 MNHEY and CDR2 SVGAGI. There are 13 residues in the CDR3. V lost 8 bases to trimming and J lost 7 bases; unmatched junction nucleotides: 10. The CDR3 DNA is TGTGCCAGCCAGGGACAGGAGACGGGAGAGCAGTACTTC. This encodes CASQGQETGEQYF.

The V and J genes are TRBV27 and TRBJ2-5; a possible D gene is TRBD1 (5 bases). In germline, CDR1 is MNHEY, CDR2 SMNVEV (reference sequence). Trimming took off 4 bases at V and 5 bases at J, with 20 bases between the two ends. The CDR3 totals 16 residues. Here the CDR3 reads CASSSIDRSSLETQYF. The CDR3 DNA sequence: TGTGCCAGCAGTTCCATCGACAGATCGTCCCTCGAGACCCAGTACTTC.

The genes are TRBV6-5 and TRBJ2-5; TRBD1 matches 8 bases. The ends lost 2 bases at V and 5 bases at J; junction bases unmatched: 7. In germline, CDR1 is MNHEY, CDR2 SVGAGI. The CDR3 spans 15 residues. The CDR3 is CASSYIAGGEETQYF. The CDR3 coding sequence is TGTGCCAGCAGTTACATCGCAGGGGGCGAGGAGACCCAGTACTTC.

CDR3 DNA: TGTGCCAGCAGTTACTGGCAGGGGGCGGTGGGGGAGACCCAGTACTTC. The encoded protein is CASSYWQGAVGETQYF. This sequence joins TRBV6-5 and TRBJ2-5; TRBD1 aligns across 8 bases. Trimming at V came to 1 base and at J to 5 bases, leaving 9 bases not matched to a gene. The germline CDR1 and CDR2 sequences are MNHEY and SVGAGI. There are 16 residues in the CDR3.

The CDR3 sequence is CASRRAKNTEAFF. The CDR3 region has the DNA TGTGCCAGCAGAAGAGCGAAGAACACTGAAGCTTTCTTT. The chain has TRBV6-5 and TRBJ1-1, with no clear D. Trimming took off 6 bases at V and 1 base at J, with 9 bases between the two ends. Looked up from germline, CDR1 is MNHEY and CDR2 is SVGAGI. The CDR3 covers 13 residues.

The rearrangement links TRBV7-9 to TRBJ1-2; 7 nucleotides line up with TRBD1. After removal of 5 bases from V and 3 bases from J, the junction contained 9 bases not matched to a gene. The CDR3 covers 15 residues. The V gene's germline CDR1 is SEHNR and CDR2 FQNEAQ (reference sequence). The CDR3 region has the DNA TGTGCCAGCAGCCCACAGGACAGGCTAGACTATGGCTACACCTTC. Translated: CASSPQDRLDYGYTF.

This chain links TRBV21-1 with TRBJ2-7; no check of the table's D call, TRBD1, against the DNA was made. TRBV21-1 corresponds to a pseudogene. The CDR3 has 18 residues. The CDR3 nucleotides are TGTGCCAGCAGCCCCACCGGCTATCGCAGGAAGAGCTCCTACGAGCAGTACTTC. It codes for CASSPTGYRRKSSYEQYF.

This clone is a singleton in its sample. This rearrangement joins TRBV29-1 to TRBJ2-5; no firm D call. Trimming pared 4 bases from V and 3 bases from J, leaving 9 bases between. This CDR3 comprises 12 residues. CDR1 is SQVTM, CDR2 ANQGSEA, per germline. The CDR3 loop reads CSVVFREETQYF. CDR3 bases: TGCAGCGTTGTGTTTAGAGAAGAGACCCAGTACTTC.